This record concerns one T cell receptor (beta chain) sequence. After extraction with the RNeasy kit, 0.5 to 1 ug of the RNA was reverse transcribed using random hexamers. TCRdb reanalysed the immunoSEQ multiplex PCR reads using MiXCR and keeps one entry per CDR3 protein. The sample carries around 300,000 distinct CDR3 sequences, about 82% recorded once. Trimming pared 2 bases from V and 16 bases from J, leaving 18 bases between. This CDR3 has 13 residues. Germline CDR1 is MNHEY and CDR2 is SVGEGT. This sample was taken from a study of CD8 T cells in Susac syndrome. The specimen sequenced was CD8+ T cells from PBMCs. The chain has TRBV6-2 or TRBV6-3 and TRBJ2-1; tentatively, D is TRBD2 (5 bases). The clonotype comes from a human donor with multiple sclerosis. CDR3 amino acids: CASSYADYPRGFF. The CDR3 DNA follows: TGTGCCAGCAGTTACGCCGACTACCCGAGAGGCTTCTTC.